Each of the 2 T cell receptor beta chains below was sequenced from the same sample in a study of blood T cell repertoires in COVID-19. Some clones are missing from TCRdb's copy, which holds only in-frame ones; the method was immunoSEQ multiplex PCR. The sample has over 150,000 clones, roughly four fifths seen once. Sequences were obtained from peripheral blood. Source of these receptors: a man older than 75 with acute or convalescent COVID-19.

The gene calls are TRBV5-4 and TRBJ2-5, with 9 bases lining up with TRBD2. Germline V gene sequence: CDR1 SGHNT, CDR2 YYREEE (reference sequence). The CDR3 spans 15 residues. V was clipped by 1 base and J by 2 bases; unmatched bases: 3. In DNA, the CDR3 is TGTGCCAGCAGCTTGAGGGCGGGGGGGCAAGAGACCCAGTACTTC. It yields the protein CASSLRAGGQETQYF.

The rearrangement uses TRBV11-1 and TRBJ1-2; D is perhaps TRBD1 (5 bases). Germline lookup yields CDR1 SGHAT and CDR2 FQDESV (reference sequence). V was pared by 4 bases and J by 4 bases, with 10 bases between. CDR3 length equals 13 residues. The chain's CDR3 is CASSSQGSYGYTF. CDR3 sequence (DNA): TGTGCCAGCAGCTCGCAGGGAAGCTATGGCTACACCTTC.